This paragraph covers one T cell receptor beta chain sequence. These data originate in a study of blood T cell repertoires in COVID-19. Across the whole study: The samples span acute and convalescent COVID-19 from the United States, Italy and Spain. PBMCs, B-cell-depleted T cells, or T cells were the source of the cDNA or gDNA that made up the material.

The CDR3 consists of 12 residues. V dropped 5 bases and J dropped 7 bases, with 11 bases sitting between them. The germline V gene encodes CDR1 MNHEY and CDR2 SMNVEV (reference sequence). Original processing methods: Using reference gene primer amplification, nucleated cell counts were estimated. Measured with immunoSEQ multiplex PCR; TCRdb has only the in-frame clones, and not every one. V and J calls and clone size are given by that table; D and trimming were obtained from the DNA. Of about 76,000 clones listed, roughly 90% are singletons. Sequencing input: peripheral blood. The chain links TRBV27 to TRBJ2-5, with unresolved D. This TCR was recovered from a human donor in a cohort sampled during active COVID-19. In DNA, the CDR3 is TGTGCCAGCAGTCCCCTCGGTGGGACCCAGTACTTC. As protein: CASSPLGGTQYF.